The T cell receptor (beta chain) under discussion was sequenced for a study of blood T cells in healthy people across ages (dated by TCRdb to about 2015). A note on the overall study: In model experiments, roughly one uniquely barcoded TCR beta cDNA molecule per two T cells was captured by template switching. To track age-related changes in TCR beta repertoire diversity, the study relied on deep sequencing normalized with unique cDNA molecular identifiers. Four age groups were formed from the donors: young (average approximately 15 years), middle-aged (around 39), aged (roughly 58) and long-lived (approximately 78). Donors of different ages were randomly distributed across sequencing lanes to avoid experimental bias. Using the same blood draw, the study looked at two additional independent replicas of 1 million unique cDNA reads for two donors, one aged 18 to 30 and the other aged 80 or older. Study-wide conclusions, independent of this receptor: Estimates of total diversity based on one million sequenced T cells were regarded as lower bounds and as underestimates. Because the CMV infection status of the donors was unknown, age-related changes in expanded clonotypes may potentially have been confounded. Because profiling used bulk unsorted PBMCs, naive and antigen-experienced compartments could not be compared conclusively. Observed TCR beta diversity correlated strongly with the percentage of naive T cells measured by flow cytometry. Compared with the aged group, more naive CD4+ T cells, fewer expanded clones and increased TCR diversity were shown by the long-lived group, suggesting age selection. Observed TCR beta diversity per million T cells fell roughly linearly with age, and a significant reduction was already apparent by age around 36.

Donors were 39 systemically healthy Caucasian individuals from Russia aged about 6 to 100 years. About 10 milliliters of peripheral blood were collected from each donor into EDTA-treated Vacutainer tubes. Ficoll-Paque density-gradient centrifugation was used to isolate PBMCs, with at least 6 million obtained per sample. Trizol reagent was used to extract total RNA from the PBMCs, yielding at least 6 micrograms per sample. For every donor, an aliquot of PBMCs went through flow cytometry to measure the percentages of naive CD45RAhigh/CD27high T cells. Library preparation employed 5' RACE. TCRdb names Illumina HiSeq 2500 as the instrument used. The second PCR ran for roughly 6 to 11 cycles and used a J-beta primer mix along with a sample-barcoded 5' primer. A unique molecular identifier was introduced onto each TCR beta cDNA molecule by a template-switch 5' adaptor carrying 12 random nucleotides. Each sample yielded at least 3 million CDR3-containing paired-end reads. First-strand cDNA synthesis was performed from all RNA using the Mint cDNA synthesis kit, with priming by a TRBC-specific oligonucleotide. Following uracil-DNA glycosylase treatment, a first 18-cycle PCR with universal primers M1SS and BC2_uni_R was performed on all cDNA. For the original study's pipeline: For normalization, 1 million high-quality reads, each with a distinct molecular identifier, were randomly selected from each sample. Instead of being binned into consensus sequences, reads with shared molecular identifiers were discarded. MiTCR, run with a Q25 quality threshold and the strictest error-elimination algorithm, handled CDR3 identification, clonotype clustering and error correction. A nonparametric unseen species model with Euler transformation was used to estimate lower-bound total TCR beta diversity. TCRdb handled the public reads itself, with Q25 trimming in fastp and clone calling in MiXCR, and kept productive beta chains. One record per CDR3 amino acid sequence lists the most common genes and DNA. TCRdb, rather than the study authors, made the V and J calls. Across this sample there are fewer than 1 million distinct CDR3 sequences, with roughly 44% seen only once. The leading ten clones occupy roughly a fifth of the sample.

The CDR3 numbers 14 residues from cysteine through phenylalanine. CDR3 DNA only is kept here, 42 bases in frame from base 1. Per the germline V gene, MNHEY is the CDR1 and SVGEGT is the CDR2. With regard to this clonotype: Its antigen specificity is not known. One base away there is no much larger clone; base qualities are not given.

Here the chain combines TRBV6-2 or TRBV6-3 and TRBJ2-5; TRBD1 matches 9 bases in the middle. The end of the DNA fits TRBJ2-7 better, so the J call may be wrong. The TCR originated in a man aged 55-75 years in good health. What was sequenced was blood. This receptor carries the CDR3 CASSSGTGKPEQYF. The nucleotide sequence is TGTGCCAGCAGTTCCGGGACAGGGAAGCCCGAGCAGTACTTC.